This TCR beta chain stems from a study of T-cell reconstitution after alpha-beta-depleted transplantation in children. The junction had 7 bases not matched to a gene; V was cut back by 8 bases and J by 0 bases. This CDR3 has 15 residues. Germline V gene data show CDR1 as SGHTA and CDR2 as FQGTGA. Unique molecular identifiers were incorporated when the TCRbeta library was constructed. One entry per CDR3 protein, called by TCRdb with MiXCR from the PCR reads. The sample lists about 600,000 distinct CDR3 sequences; about 11% were seen once. The specimen was PBMCs from the stem cell graft donor, collected from the stem cell graft. This sequence joins TRBV7-3 and TRBJ2-7, with TRBD2 matching over 10 bases. The origin of this receptor is a human donor who donated a stem cell graft to a child with acute myeloid leukemia. The CDR3 nucleotides read TGTGCCAGCGCCGCTAGCGGGGGTTACTCCTACGAGCAGTACTTC. The encoded protein is CASAASGGYSYEQYF.